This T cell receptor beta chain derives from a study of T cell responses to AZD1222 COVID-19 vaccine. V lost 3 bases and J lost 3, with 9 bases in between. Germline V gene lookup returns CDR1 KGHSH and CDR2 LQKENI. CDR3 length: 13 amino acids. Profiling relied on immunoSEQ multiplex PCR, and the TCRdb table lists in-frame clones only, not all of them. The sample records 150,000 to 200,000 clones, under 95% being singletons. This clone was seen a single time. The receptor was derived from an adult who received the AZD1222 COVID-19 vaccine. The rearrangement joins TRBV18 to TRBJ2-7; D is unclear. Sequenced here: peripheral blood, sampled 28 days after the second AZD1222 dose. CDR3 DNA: TGTGCCAGCTCACCGGAGCAGCACTACGAGCAGTACTTC. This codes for CASSPEQHYEQYF.